The 6 T cell receptor beta chains below were found in one sample sequenced in a study of T cells in Graves' hyperthyroidism and ophthalmopathy. What was amplified from RNA transcripts were TCR beta CDR3 regions. TCR CDR3 regions were first amplified by RT-PCR with HTBI primers. TCRdb used MiXCR to reprocess the multiplex PCR reads, holding one entry per CDR3 protein. The sample has around 300,000 distinct CDR3 sequences, about 20% seen once. Material for sequencing was blood. The receptors shown here come from a man younger than 45 with Graves' ophthalmopathy.

Remarks on this clonotype: A much larger clone differs from this one at a single base, so this may be a read error. This sequence joins TRBV20-1 and TRBJ2-7, with 10 bases aligning to TRBD2. The germline V gene encodes CDR1 DFQATT and CDR2 SNEGSKA (reference sequence). The V segment lost 6 bases and the J segment 5 bases; nucleotides outside the gene matches: 13. The CDR3 runs 15 residues. The CDR3 loop reads CSAQGLTSGMDEQYF. The DNA for the CDR3 is TGCAGTGCCCAGGGTCTAACTAGCGGGATGGACGAGCAGTACTTC.

As to this clonotype: At one of its ends the junction is not consistent with the germline gene, which may arise from a read error. The V call is TRBV5-5, the J call TRBJ2-5; D ambiguous. Germline CDR1 and CDR2: SGHKS and YYEKEE (reference sequence). The CDR3 runs 12 residues. The CDR3 DNA reads as TGTGCCAGCTGCTTAAATGGGGAGACCCAGTACTTC. As protein: CASCLNGETQYF.

The rearrangement links TRBV19 to TRBJ1-5; D unclear. The V gene lost 0 bases and the J gene lost 6 bases, with 12 bases spanning the gap. CDR1 is LNHDA, CDR2 SQIVND, per germline (reference sequence). The CDR3 runs to 15 residues. The CDR3 DNA reads TGTGCCAGTAGTATAGAGTGGGGAGCCGGTCAGCCCCAGCATTTT. This translates into CASSIEWGAGQPQHF.

This clonotype was detected many times. This chain uses TRBV7-9 with TRBJ2-1; D is ambiguous. Trimming stripped 0 bases from V and 3 bases from J, with 9 bases between. The CDR3 consists of 15 residues. Per the germline V gene, CDR1 is SEHNR and CDR2 is FQNEAQ (reference sequence). CDR3 DNA sequence: TGTGCCAGCAGCTTAGCCCCGGTTATCTACAATGAGCAGTTCTTC. This sequence encodes CASSLAPVIYNEQFF.

The sample holds a few counts of this clonotype. CDR3 sequence reads: CASSIGRTNQPQHF. CDR3 bases: TGTGCCAGTAGTATAGGTCGAACCAATCAGCCCCAGCATTTT. The chain joins TRBV19 to TRBJ1-5; no reliable D call. There are 14 residues in the CDR3. The germline CDR1 and CDR2 sequences are LNHDA and SQIVND (reference sequence). V lost 1 base and J 3 bases, leaving 7 bases between the germline ends.

This clonotype was detected a few times. The chain joins TRBV20-1 to TRBJ2-3; D is perhaps TRBD2 (6 bases). V was clipped by 6 bases and J by 4 bases, with 14 bases between them. This CDR3 spans 13 amino acids. In germline, CDR1 is DFQATT, CDR2 SNEGSKA (reference sequence). Here the CDR3 reads CSAHTLAPDTQYF. In nucleotides, the CDR3 is TGCAGTGCCCATACACTAGCCCCAGATACGCAGTATTTT.